This is a list of T cell receptor beta chains from one sample in a study of shared clonotypes between healthy human individuals. The protocol was immunoSEQ multiplex PCR, while the TCRdb copy is restricted to in-frame clones and leaves out a portion. The data contain 2,500,000 or so clones, about 92% of them singletons. Material: naive CD4+ T cells sorted from blood. These receptor sequences come from a man aged 18 to 30 in good health. Each CDR3 is given with its conserved first and last residue. D genes are given only for firm matches. Expanded clones are given a class, and other clones once, few, many or no size at all.

D gene: -; clone size: -; CDR3 length: 17; J gene: TRBJ1-2; V gene: TRBV5-1; CDR3 protein: CASSLQTGPDSVYGYTF; CDR3 DNA: TGCGCCAGCTCGCTACAGACAGGACCCGACTCGGTATATGGCTACACCTTC
D gene: TRBD2; clone size: -; CDR3 length: 12; J gene: TRBJ2-1; V gene: TRBV11-2; CDR3 protein: CASSLGGDEQFF; CDR3 DNA: TGTGCCAGCAGCTTGGGAGGGGATGAGCAGTTCTTC
D gene: TRBD1; clone size: -; CDR3 length: 15; J gene: TRBJ2-7; V gene: TRBV27; CDR3 protein: CASRPTGQGIYEQYF; CDR3 DNA: TGTGCCAGCAGACCCACGGGACAGGGAATCTACGAGCAGTACTTC
D gene: -; clone size: -; CDR3 length: 16; J gene: TRBJ2-7; V gene: TRBV11-2; CDR3 protein: CASSLVSSGSSYEQYF; CDR3 DNA: TGTGCCAGCAGCTTGGTCAGCTCCGGAAGCTCCTACGAGCAGTACTTC
D gene: -; clone size: -; CDR3 length: 14; J gene: TRBJ2-4; V gene: TRBV12-2; CDR3 protein: CASRSDSTKNIQYF; CDR3 DNA: TGTGCAAGTCGCTCGGACAGCACCAAAAACATTCAGTACTTC
D gene: TRBD1; clone size: once; CDR3 length: 16; J gene: TRBJ2-7; V gene: TRBV7-9; CDR3 protein: CASSLGSWTGNYEQYF; CDR3 DNA: TGTGCCAGCAGCTTAGGCTCGTGGACAGGGAACTACGAGCAGTACTTC
D gene: -; clone size: -; CDR3 length: 14; J gene: TRBJ2-2; V gene: TRBV19; CDR3 protein: CASSIPQGNGELFF; CDR3 DNA: TGTGCCAGTAGTATCCCCCAGGGGAACGGGGAGCTGTTTTTT
D gene: -; clone size: -; CDR3 length: 12; J gene: TRBJ2-5; V gene: TRBV7-2; CDR3 protein: CASSGSQETQYF; CDR3 DNA: TGTGCCAGCAGCGGCAGTCAAGAGACCCAGTACTTC
D gene: -; clone size: -; CDR3 length: 14; J gene: TRBJ2-5; V gene: TRBV18; CDR3 protein: CASSPPTGGETQYF; CDR3 DNA: TGTGCCAGCTCACCACCGACAGGCGGAGAGACCCAGTACTTC
D gene: TRBD1; clone size: -; CDR3 length: 14; J gene: TRBJ1-2; V gene: TRBV4-3; CDR3 protein: CASSQDRGYYGYTF; CDR3 DNA: TGCGCCAGCAGCCAAGACAGGGGGTACTATGGCTACACCTTC
D gene: -; clone size: -; CDR3 length: 14; J gene: TRBJ1-5; V gene: TRBV19; CDR3 protein: CASSIDNPNQPQHF; CDR3 DNA: TGTGCCAGTAGTATAGACAACCCCAATCAGCCCCAGCATTTT
D gene: -; clone size: -; CDR3 length: 14; J gene: TRBJ2-2; V gene: TRBV4-3; CDR3 protein: CASSQEGYTGELFF; CDR3 DNA: TGCGCCAGCAGCCAAGAGGGGTACACCGGGGAGCTGTTTTTT
D gene: TRBD2; clone size: -; CDR3 length: 17; J gene: TRBJ2-7; V gene: TRBV11-2; CDR3 protein: CASSLTSGSSYNYEQYF; CDR3 DNA: TGTGCCAGCAGCTTGACTAGCGGGAGCTCTTATAACTACGAGCAGTACTTC
D gene: TRBD1; clone size: -; CDR3 length: 15; J gene: TRBJ2-2; V gene: TRBV9; CDR3 protein: CASSNRGGDTGELFF; CDR3 DNA: TGTGCCAGCAGCAACAGGGGTGGGGACACCGGGGAGCTGTTTTTT
D gene: -; clone size: few; CDR3 length: 13; J gene: TRBJ2-7; V gene: TRBV18; CDR3 protein: CASSPISSYEQYF; CDR3 DNA: TGTGCCAGCTCACCGATCTCGTCCTACGAGCAGTACTTC
D gene: TRBD1; clone size: -; CDR3 length: 14; J gene: TRBJ2-7; V gene: TRBV5-4; CDR3 protein: CASSGGQGVYEQYF; CDR3 DNA: TGTGCCAGCAGCGGGGGACAGGGCGTATACGAGCAGTACTTC
D gene: TRBD1; clone size: -; CDR3 length: 13; J gene: TRBJ1-4; V gene: TRBV6-1; CDR3 protein: CASTDRGSEKLFF; CDR3 DNA: TGTGCCAGCACCGACAGGGGCAGCGAAAAACTGTTTTTT
D gene: TRBD1; clone size: -; CDR3 length: 13; J gene: TRBJ2-7; V gene: TRBV11-2; CDR3 protein: CASRRTGINEQYF; CDR3 DNA: TGTGCCAGCAGACGGACAGGGATCAACGAGCAGTACTTC
D gene: -; clone size: -; CDR3 length: 15; J gene: TRBJ1-2; V gene: TRBV30; CDR3 protein: CAWSVPDRNWGGYTF; CDR3 DNA: TGTGCCTGGAGTGTACCCGACAGGAATTGGGGTGGCTACACCTTC
D gene: -; clone size: -; CDR3 length: 14; J gene: TRBJ1-3; V gene: TRBV7-9; CDR3 protein: CASSQAGSGNTIYF; CDR3 DNA: TGTGCCAGCAGCCAGGCGGGGAGTGGAAACACCATATATTTT
D gene: -; clone size: -; CDR3 length: 16; J gene: TRBJ2-5; V gene: TRBV9; CDR3 protein: CASSVDGKSLGETQYF; CDR3 DNA: TGTGCCAGCAGCGTAGATGGCAAGAGCTTAGGGGAGACCCAGTACTTC
D gene: TRBD2; clone size: -; CDR3 length: 13; J gene: TRBJ2-1; V gene: TRBV7-8; CDR3 protein: CASSLVAGNEQFF; CDR3 DNA: TGTGCCAGCAGCTTAGTAGCGGGCAATGAGCAGTTCTTC
D gene: TRBD2; clone size: -; CDR3 length: 16; J gene: TRBJ2-3; V gene: TRBV4-3; CDR3 protein: CASSQELTSGSDTQYF; CDR3 DNA: TGCGCCAGCAGCCAAGAGCTGACTAGCGGGTCCGATACGCAGTATTTT
D gene: -; clone size: -; CDR3 length: 15; J gene: TRBJ2-5; V gene: TRBV11-2; CDR3 protein: CASSLVGLGQQSQYF; CDR3 DNA: TGTGCCAGCAGCTTAGTGGGTTTAGGCCAGCAATCCCAGTACTTC
D gene: TRBD1; clone size: -; CDR3 length: 14; J gene: TRBJ1-5; V gene: TRBV28; CDR3 protein: CASSFTGVNQPQHF; CDR3 DNA: TGTGCCAGCAGTTTCACAGGGGTCAATCAGCCCCAGCATTTT
D gene: -; clone size: -; CDR3 length: 15; J gene: TRBJ2-2; V gene: TRBV6-5; CDR3 protein: CASSLFVSNTGELFF; CDR3 DNA: TGTGCCAGCAGCCTCTTCGTTTCGAACACCGGGGAGCTGTTTTTT
D gene: -; clone size: -; CDR3 length: 14; J gene: TRBJ1-5; V gene: TRBV7-8; CDR3 protein: CASSPDSLNQPQHF; CDR3 DNA: TGTGCCAGCAGCCCGGACAGTCTTAATCAGCCCCAGCATTTT
D gene: -; clone size: -; CDR3 length: 14; J gene: TRBJ1-2; V gene: TRBV6-6; CDR3 protein: CASSYSPQASGYTF; CDR3 DNA: TGTGCCAGCAGTTACTCTCCGCAGGCTAGCGGCTACACCTTC
D gene: -; clone size: once; CDR3 length: 15; J gene: TRBJ2-3; V gene: TRBV30; CDR3 protein: CAWSVLAGSSDTQYF; CDR3 DNA: TGTGCCTGGAGTGTACTGGCGGGGTCTTCGGATACGCAGTATTTT
D gene: -; clone size: -; CDR3 length: 15; J gene: TRBJ1-5; V gene: TRBV11-2; CDR3 protein: CASSLAGEGNQPQHF; CDR3 DNA: TGTGCCAGCAGCTTAGCGGGGGAGGGAAATCAGCCCCAGCATTTT
D gene: -; clone size: -; CDR3 length: 15; J gene: TRBJ1-6; V gene: TRBV30; CDR3 protein: CAWSTGSSYNSPLHF; CDR3 DNA: TGTGCCTGGTCGACAGGCAGCTCCTATAATTCACCCCTCCACTTT
D gene: -; clone size: -; CDR3 length: 17; J gene: TRBJ1-3; V gene: TRBV18; CDR3 protein: CASSPRKLTPSGNTIYF; CDR3 DNA: TGTGCCAGCTCACCACGGAAGCTGACCCCGTCAGGAAACACCATATATTTT
D gene: -; clone size: -; CDR3 length: 15; J gene: TRBJ1-5; V gene: TRBV19; CDR3 protein: CASRPTGYGNQPQHF; CDR3 DNA: TGTGCCAGTAGGCCAACAGGATACGGGAATCAGCCCCAGCATTTT
D gene: -; clone size: -; CDR3 length: 15; J gene: TRBJ2-5; V gene: TRBV18; CDR3 protein: CASSPPGGGKETQYF; CDR3 DNA: TGTGCCAGCTCACCACCGGGTGGGGGTAAGGAGACCCAGTACTTC
D gene: -; clone size: -; CDR3 length: 14; J gene: TRBJ2-1; V gene: TRBV6-5; CDR3 protein: CASMGRAGGGEQFF; CDR3 DNA: TGTGCCAGCATGGGGAGGGCCGGGGGCGGTGAGCAGTTCTTC
D gene: TRBD2; clone size: once; CDR3 length: 13; J gene: TRBJ2-7; V gene: TRBV28; CDR3 protein: CASLSGDSYEQYF; CDR3 DNA: TGTGCCAGCCTTAGCGGGGACTCCTACGAGCAGTACTTC
D gene: TRBD2; clone size: -; CDR3 length: 16; J gene: TRBJ2-2; V gene: TRBV5-1; CDR3 protein: CASSLSTSAGTGELFF; CDR3 DNA: TGCGCCAGCAGCTTGAGCACTAGCGCCGGGACCGGGGAGCTGTTTTTT
D gene: -; clone size: -; CDR3 length: 12; J gene: TRBJ1-1; V gene: TRBV10-3; CDR3 protein: CANSDGNTEAFF; CDR3 DNA: TGTGCCAATAGTGACGGGAACACTGAAGCTTTCTTT
D gene: TRBD2; clone size: -; CDR3 length: 16; J gene: TRBJ2-1; V gene: TRBV5-1; CDR3 protein: CASRRGSGSSYNEQFF; CDR3 DNA: TGCGCCAGCAGAAGGGGGAGCGGGAGCTCCTACAATGAGCAGTTCTTC
D gene: -; clone size: few; CDR3 length: 15; J gene: TRBJ1-6; V gene: TRBV9; CDR3 protein: CASSPQGGLGSPLHF; CDR3 DNA: TGTGCCAGCAGCCCCCAAGGGGGGCTCGGATCACCCCTCCACTTT
D gene: -; clone size: -; CDR3 length: 12; J gene: TRBJ2-1; V gene: TRBV9; CDR3 protein: CASSVGGSEQFF; CDR3 DNA: TGTGCCAGCAGCGTAGGGGGGTCGGAGCAGTTCTTC
D gene: -; clone size: -; CDR3 length: 13; J gene: TRBJ1-6; V gene: TRBV10-1; CDR3 protein: CASSEMGNSPLHF; CDR3 DNA: TGCGCCAGCAGTGAGATGGGGAATTCACCCCTCCACTTT
D gene: TRBD1; clone size: -; CDR3 length: 15; J gene: TRBJ2-5; V gene: TRBV11-2; CDR3 protein: CASRGIGQAKETQYF; CDR3 DNA: TGTGCCAGCAGGGGAATTGGACAGGCGAAAGAGACCCAGTACTTC
D gene: -; clone size: -; CDR3 length: 11; J gene: TRBJ1-2; V gene: TRBV6-1; CDR3 protein: CASSERKGYTF; CDR3 DNA: TGTGCCAGCAGTGAAAGAAAAGGCTACACCTTC
D gene: TRBD1; clone size: -; CDR3 length: 14; J gene: TRBJ2-3; V gene: TRBV7-8; CDR3 protein: CASSRDRFADTQYF; CDR3 DNA: TGTGCCAGCAGCAGGGACAGGTTCGCAGATACGCAGTATTTT
D gene: -; clone size: -; CDR3 length: 15; J gene: TRBJ2-3; V gene: TRBV6-1; CDR3 protein: CASSSGGLGTDTQYF; CDR3 DNA: TGTGCCAGCAGTTCAGGGGGGTTGGGCACAGATACGCAGTATTTT
D gene: -; clone size: once; CDR3 length: 15; J gene: TRBJ2-7; V gene: TRBV6-7; CDR3 protein: CASSYPGVNSYEQYF; CDR3 DNA: TGTGCCAGCAGTTACCCCGGGGTAAACTCCTACGAGCAGTACTTC
D gene: TRBD1; clone size: once; CDR3 length: 14; J gene: TRBJ2-7; V gene: TRBV2; CDR3 protein: CASSPLGQGHEQYF; CDR3 DNA: TGTGCCAGCAGTCCCTTAGGACAGGGGCACGAGCAGTACTTC
D gene: TRBD2; clone size: -; CDR3 length: 16; J gene: TRBJ2-3; V gene: TRBV6-6; CDR3 protein: CASSYSSGRGTDTQYF; CDR3 DNA: TGTGCCAGCAGTTACTCAAGCGGGAGGGGGACAGATACGCAGTATTTT
D gene: -; clone size: -; CDR3 length: 16; J gene: TRBJ2-1; V gene: TRBV11-2; CDR3 protein: CASSLDLSPSGLGQFF; CDR3 DNA: TGTGCCAGCAGCTTAGATCTATCGCCATCGGGGCTTGGGCAGTTCTTC
D gene: -; clone size: -; CDR3 length: 14; J gene: TRBJ2-3; V gene: TRBV18; CDR3 protein: CASSPATGTDTQYF; CDR3 DNA: TGTGCCAGCTCACCTGCGACAGGCACAGATACGCAGTATTTT
D gene: -; clone size: -; CDR3 length: 16; J gene: TRBJ2-2; V gene: TRBV7-2; CDR3 protein: CASSLVGTLNTGELFF; CDR3 DNA: TGTGCCAGCAGCTTAGTTGGGACCTTGAACACCGGGGAGCTGTTTTTT
D gene: -; clone size: few; CDR3 length: 16; J gene: TRBJ1-5; V gene: TRBV2; CDR3 protein: CASTPEQGMVNQPQHF; CDR3 DNA: TGTGCCAGCACCCCCGAGCAGGGAATGGTCAATCAGCCCCAGCATTTT
D gene: TRBD2; clone size: -; CDR3 length: 17; J gene: TRBJ2-1; V gene: TRBV14; CDR3 protein: CASSQPGTSGVNNEQFF; CDR3 DNA: TGTGCCAGCAGCCAACCCGGGACTAGCGGAGTTAACAATGAGCAGTTCTTC
D gene: TRBD2; clone size: -; CDR3 length: 16; J gene: TRBJ2-7; V gene: TRBV5-1; CDR3 protein: CASSPGTSGAPYEQYF; CDR3 DNA: TGCGCCAGCAGCCCAGGGACTAGCGGAGCCCCCTACGAGCAGTACTTC
D gene: TRBD1; clone size: -; CDR3 length: 12; J gene: TRBJ2-7; V gene: TRBV2; CDR3 protein: CAGRDRGYEQYF; CDR3 DNA: TGTGCCGGCCGGGACAGGGGCTACGAGCAGTACTTC
D gene: TRBD1; clone size: -; CDR3 length: 14; J gene: TRBJ2-2; V gene: TRBV5-1; CDR3 protein: CASSRDRVTGELFF; CDR3 DNA: TGCGCCAGCAGCCGGGACAGGGTAACCGGGGAGCTGTTTTTT
D gene: -; clone size: -; CDR3 length: 11; J gene: TRBJ2-2; V gene: TRBV30; CDR3 protein: CAWSAGTQLFF; CDR3 DNA: TGTGCCTGGAGTGCGGGGACTCAGCTGTTTTTT
D gene: TRBD1; clone size: -; CDR3 length: 21; J gene: TRBJ1-1; V gene: TRBV7-8; CDR3 protein: CASSLIQGQTSSYHMNTEAFF; CDR3 DNA: TGTGCCAGCAGCCTAATTCAGGGACAGACTTCTTCCTACCACATGAACACTGAAGCTTTCTTT